Listed below are T cell receptor beta chains from one sample, sequenced in a study of cytomegalovirus exposure and HLA in healthy donors. Clones were read by immunoSEQ multiplex PCR, and TCRdb kept only the in-frame ones, dropping some. The sample records 72,000 or so clones, approximately 80% being singletons. The source material was PBMCs. The receptors stem from a man aged 18 to 30 in good health and CMV-seropositive. Both conserved end residues are part of each CDR3. The D gene is left open where the match is weak. Rows may omit the clone size; those that give it use once, few, many or a size class.

TRBJ2-5,TRBV7-9,TRBD1,NA,TGTGCCAGCAGCTCGTCCGACAGGGCAGAGACCCAGTACTTC,CASSSSDRAETQYF
TRBJ1-2,TRBV6-1,NA,NA,TGTGCCAGCATCGACCGAGGATCGAACTATGGCTACACCTTC,CASIDRGSNYGYTF
TRBJ1-1,TRBV5-1,NA,NA,TGCGCCAGCAGCTCCACGGAGGGCACTGAAGCTTTCTTT,CASSSTEGTEAFF
TRBJ2-7,TRBV29-1,TRBD2,NA,TGCAGCGTTGAAGAAGGGAGGGGTTCCTACGAGCAGTACTTC,CSVEEGRGSYEQYF
TRBJ1-1,TRBV7-9,NA,NA,TGTGCCAGCACCCACCCCCAGCACGAGGACACTGAAGCTTTCTTT,CASTHPQHEDTEAFF
TRBJ2-2,TRBV28,NA,NA,TGTGCCAGCAGTTTACAGGGGACCGGGGAGCTGTTTTTT,CASSLQGTGELFF
TRBJ1-2,TRBV6-1,TRBD1,NA,TGTGCCAGCCGGGTGGGACAGAACTATGGCTACACCTTC,CASRVGQNYGYTF
TRBJ1-4,TRBV21-1,NA,NA,TGTGCCAGCAGGACGGGGGTCTCTAATGAAAAACTGTTTTTT,CASRTGVSNEKLFF
TRBJ1-1,TRBV5-6,NA,few,TGTGCCAGCAGCTTGGCCAAGACGGGAAACACTGAAGCTTTCTTT,CASSLAKTGNTEAFF
TRBJ2-1,TRBV6-4,NA,NA,TGTGCCAGCAGTGACACCGACACCTCCTACAATGAGCAGTTCTTC,CASSDTDTSYNEQFF
TRBJ1-5,TRBV2,TRBD1,NA,TGTGCCAGCAGTGGGACAGGGGGGGTCCTTAATCAGCCCCAGCATTTT,CASSGTGGVLNQPQHF
TRBJ2-7,TRBV15,NA,NA,TGTGCCACCAGCAGAGAGCGGGAAAGCTCCTACGAGCAGTACTTC,CATSRERESSYEQYF
TRBJ2-1,TRBV29-1,TRBD2,NA,TGCAGCGTTGGGGGGACTAGCGGGAGTTCACAGTTCTTC,CSVGGTSGSSQFF
TRBJ2-1,TRBV11-2,TRBD2,NA,TGTGCCAGCAGCTTAGTCCCTCTTAGCGGGGGTGAGCAGTTCTTC,CASSLVPLSGGEQFF
TRBJ2-7,TRBV19,NA,NA,TGTGCCAGTAGTCTCACCGGGTACGAGCAGTACTTC,CASSLTGYEQYF
TRBJ1-6,TRBV27,NA,NA,TGTGCCAGCAGGGACAGCTTTCCGAGCTCCTATAATTCACCCCTCCACTTT,CASRDSFPSSYNSPLHF
TRBJ1-1,TRBV27,NA,NA,TGTGCCAGCAGTCCAGGGTATTCGAACACTGAAGCTTTCTTT,CASSPGYSNTEAFF
TRBJ2-5,TRBV19,NA,NA,TGTGCCAGTAGTATTGCAGTTAAAGAGACCCAGTACTTC,CASSIAVKETQYF
TRBJ1-1,TRBV7-9,TRBD1,NA,TGTGCCAGCAGCTTACAGGGGGCGAGCACTGAAGCTTTCTTT,CASSLQGASTEAFF
TRBJ1-1,TRBV5-1,NA,NA,TGCGCCAGCAGCTTGTTACAGGCGAACACTGAAGCTTTCTTT,CASSLLQANTEAFF
TRBJ2-2,TRBV6-1,NA,NA,TGTGCCAGCACGGTGGGTGGGGGCGCCGGGGAGCTGTTTTTT,CASTVGGGAGELFF
TRBJ2-7,TRBV19,NA,few,TGTGCCAGTTCAGGTGCTGCTTTCTACGAGCAGTACTTC,CASSGAAFYEQYF
TRBJ2-1,TRBV7-6,TRBD2,NA,TGTGCCAGCAGCTCCGGGACTAGCCTTTACAATGAGCAGTTCTTC,CASSSGTSLYNEQFF
TRBJ2-5,TRBV6-1,TRBD1,NA,TGTGCCAGCAGTGGGGACAGATATCAAGAGACCCAGTACTTC,CASSGDRYQETQYF
TRBJ2-3,TRBV2,TRBD2,NA,TGTGCCAGCAGTTTCCCTCTAGCGGGAGAGGTCACAGATACGCAGTATTTT,CASSFPLAGEVTDTQYF
TRBJ2-7,TRBV5-1,TRBD1,NA,TGCGCCAGCAGCCTGACAGGGTCCCGCTACGAGCAGTACTTC,CASSLTGSRYEQYF
TRBJ2-5,TRBV7-2,NA,NA,TGTGCCAGCAGCTTAGGCCTCGGGCGGGGAGAGACCCAGTACTTC,CASSLGLGRGETQYF
TRBJ2-3,TRBV5-1,TRBD2,NA,TGCGCCAGCAGCCCCGGACTAGCGGGGAGCACAGATACGCAGTATTTT,CASSPGLAGSTDTQYF
TRBJ2-5,TRBV7-9,TRBD2,NA,TGTGCCAGCAGATCCCTCGCGGGAGTGGGACCCGGCGCGGAGACCCAGTACTTC,CASRSLAGVGPGAETQYF
TRBJ2-5,TRBV30,TRBD1,few,TGTGCCTGGAGCAGACAGGGGGCGGGGGAGACCCAGTACTTC,CAWSRQGAGETQYF
TRBJ1-2,TRBV30,NA,NA,TGTGCCTGGAGGATCCCCGGGTTTGATGGCTACACCTTC,CAWRIPGFDGYTF
TRBJ1-1,TRBV2,NA,NA,TGTGCCAGCAGTGTTCTAGCCGGCCGGGAAATGAACACTGAAGCTTTCTTT,CASSVLAGREMNTEAFF